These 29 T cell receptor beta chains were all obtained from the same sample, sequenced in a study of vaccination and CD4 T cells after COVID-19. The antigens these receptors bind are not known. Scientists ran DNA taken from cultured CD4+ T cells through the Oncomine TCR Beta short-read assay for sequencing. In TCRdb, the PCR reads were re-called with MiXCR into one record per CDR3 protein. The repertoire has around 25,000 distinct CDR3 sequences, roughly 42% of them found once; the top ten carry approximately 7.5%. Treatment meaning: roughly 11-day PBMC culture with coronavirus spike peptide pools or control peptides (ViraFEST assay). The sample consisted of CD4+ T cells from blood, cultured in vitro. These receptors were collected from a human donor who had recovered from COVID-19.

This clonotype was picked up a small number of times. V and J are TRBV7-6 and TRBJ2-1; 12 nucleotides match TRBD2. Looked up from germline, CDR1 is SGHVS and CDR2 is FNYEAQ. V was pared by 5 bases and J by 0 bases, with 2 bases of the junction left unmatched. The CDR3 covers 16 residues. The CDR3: CASSQLAGGSYNEQFF. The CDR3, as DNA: TGTGCCAGCAGCCAACTAGCGGGAGGCTCCTACAATGAGCAGTTCTTC.

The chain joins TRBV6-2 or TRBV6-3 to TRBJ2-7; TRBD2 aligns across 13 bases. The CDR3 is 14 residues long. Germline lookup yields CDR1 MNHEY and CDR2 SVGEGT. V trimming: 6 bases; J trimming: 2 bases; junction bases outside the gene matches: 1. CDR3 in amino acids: CASRGLAGPYEQYF. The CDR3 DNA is TGTGCCAGCAGGGGACTAGCGGGACCCTACGAGCAGTACTTC.

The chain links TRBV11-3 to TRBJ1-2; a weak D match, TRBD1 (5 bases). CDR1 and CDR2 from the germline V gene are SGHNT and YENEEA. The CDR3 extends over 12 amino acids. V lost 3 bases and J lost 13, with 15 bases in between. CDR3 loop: CASSLTSGFLTF. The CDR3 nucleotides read TGTGCCAGCAGCTTGACTTCAGGGTTTCTCACCTTC.

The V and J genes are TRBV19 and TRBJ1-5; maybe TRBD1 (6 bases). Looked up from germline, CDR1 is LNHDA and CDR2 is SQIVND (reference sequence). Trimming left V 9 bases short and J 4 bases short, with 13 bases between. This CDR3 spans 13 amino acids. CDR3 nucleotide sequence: TGTGCCAGCCGTAGGGGGGCGAATCAGCCCCAGCATTTT. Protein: CASRRGANQPQHF.

Here the CDR3 reads CASSPGGARYEQYF. The CDR3 bases are TGTGCCAGCAGCCCTGGGGGGGCGCGATACGAGCAGTACTTC. The gene calls are TRBV7-2 and TRBJ2-7; tentative D call: TRBD2 (7 bases). The CDR3 consists of 14 residues. The germline V and J ends were trimmed by 5 bases and 4 bases, with 15 bases remaining between them. The germline gives CDR1 SGHTA, CDR2 FQGNSA.

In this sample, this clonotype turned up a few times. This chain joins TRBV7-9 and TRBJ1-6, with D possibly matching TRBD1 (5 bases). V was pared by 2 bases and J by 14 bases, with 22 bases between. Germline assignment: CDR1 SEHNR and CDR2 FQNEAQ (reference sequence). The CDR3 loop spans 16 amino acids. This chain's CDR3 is CASSLSQGQSVKALHF. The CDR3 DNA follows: TGTGCCAGCAGCTTATCCCAGGGCCAATCTGTCAAAGCCCTCCACTTT. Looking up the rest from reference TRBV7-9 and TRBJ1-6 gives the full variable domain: DTGVSQNPRHKITKRGQNVTFRCDPISEHNRLYWYRQTLGQGPEFLTYFQNEAQLEKSRLLSDRFSAERPKGSFSTLEIQRTEQGDSAMYLCASSLSQGQSVKALHFGNGTRLTVT.

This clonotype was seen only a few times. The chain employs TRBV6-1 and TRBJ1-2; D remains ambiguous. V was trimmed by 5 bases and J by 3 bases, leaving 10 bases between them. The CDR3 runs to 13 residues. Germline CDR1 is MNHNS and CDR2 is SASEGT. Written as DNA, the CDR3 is TGTGCCAGCAGTCCCGCGCCGGACTATGGCTACACCTTC. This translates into CASSPAPDYGYTF.

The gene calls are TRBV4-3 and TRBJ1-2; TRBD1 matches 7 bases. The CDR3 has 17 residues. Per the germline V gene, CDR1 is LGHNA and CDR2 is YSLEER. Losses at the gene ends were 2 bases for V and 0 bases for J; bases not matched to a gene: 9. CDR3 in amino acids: CASSQRTGRTSNYGYTF. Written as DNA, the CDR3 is TGCGCCAGCAGCCAAAGGACAGGCCGTACCTCTAACTATGGCTACACCTTC.

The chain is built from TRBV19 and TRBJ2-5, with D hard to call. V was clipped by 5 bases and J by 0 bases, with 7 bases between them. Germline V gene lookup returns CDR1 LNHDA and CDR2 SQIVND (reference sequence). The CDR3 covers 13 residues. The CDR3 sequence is CASSFTNQETQYF. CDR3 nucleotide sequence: TGTGCCAGTAGTTTTACTAACCAAGAGACCCAGTACTTC.

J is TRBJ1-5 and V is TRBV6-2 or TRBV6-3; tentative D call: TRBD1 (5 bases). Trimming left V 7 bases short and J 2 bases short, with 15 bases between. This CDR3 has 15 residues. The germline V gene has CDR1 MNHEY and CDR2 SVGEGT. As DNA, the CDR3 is TGTGCCAGCACCCAGCTGGGGGAGGGCAATCAGCCCCAGCATTTT. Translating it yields CASTQLGEGNQPQHF.

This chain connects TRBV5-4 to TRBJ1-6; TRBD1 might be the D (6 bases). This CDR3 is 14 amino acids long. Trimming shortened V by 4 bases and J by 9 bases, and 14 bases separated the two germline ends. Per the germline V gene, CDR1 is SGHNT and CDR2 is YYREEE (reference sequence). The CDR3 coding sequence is TGTGCCAGCAGCGGGGGGCTAGTGGGTTCACCCCTCCACTTT. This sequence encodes CASSGGLVGSPLHF.

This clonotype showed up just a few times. CDR3 amino acids: CASSLYSGRVGQPQHF. The CDR3 nucleotides are TGTGCCAGCAGCCTCTATTCCGGCCGTGTGGGGCAGCCCCAGCATTTT. This chain uses TRBV5-6 with TRBJ1-5, with D hard to call. V was cut by 4 bases and J by 7 bases, with 21 bases left in between. The CDR3 has 16 residues. Germline V gene data show CDR1 as SGHDT and CDR2 as YYEEEE.

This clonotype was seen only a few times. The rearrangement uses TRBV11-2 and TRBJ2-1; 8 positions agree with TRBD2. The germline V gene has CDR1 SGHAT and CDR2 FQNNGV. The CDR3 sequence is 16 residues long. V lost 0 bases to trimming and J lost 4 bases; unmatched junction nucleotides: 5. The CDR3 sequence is CASSLERLAGYNEQFF. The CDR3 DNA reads TGTGCCAGCAGCTTAGAGCGGCTAGCGGGTTACAATGAGCAGTTCTTC.

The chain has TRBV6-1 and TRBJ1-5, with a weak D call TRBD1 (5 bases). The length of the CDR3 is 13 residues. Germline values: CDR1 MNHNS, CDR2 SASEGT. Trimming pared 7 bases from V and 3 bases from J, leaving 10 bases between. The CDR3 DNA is TGTGCCAGCAAACGGGACTACAATCAGCCCCAGCATTTT. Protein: CASKRDYNQPQHF.

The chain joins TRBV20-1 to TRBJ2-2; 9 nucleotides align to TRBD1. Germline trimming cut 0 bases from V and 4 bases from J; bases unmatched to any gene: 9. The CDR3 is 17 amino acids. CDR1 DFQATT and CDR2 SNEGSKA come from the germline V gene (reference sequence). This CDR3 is CSARERWTGVATGELFF. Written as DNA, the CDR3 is TGCAGTGCTAGAGAAAGATGGACAGGGGTGGCCACCGGGGAGCTGTTTTTT.

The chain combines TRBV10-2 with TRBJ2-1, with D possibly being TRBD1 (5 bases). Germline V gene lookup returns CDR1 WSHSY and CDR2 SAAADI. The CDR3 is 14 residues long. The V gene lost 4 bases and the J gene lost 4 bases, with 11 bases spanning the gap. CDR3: CASSGTLGYNEQFF. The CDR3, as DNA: TGCGCCAGCAGTGGGACACTGGGATACAATGAGCAGTTCTTC.

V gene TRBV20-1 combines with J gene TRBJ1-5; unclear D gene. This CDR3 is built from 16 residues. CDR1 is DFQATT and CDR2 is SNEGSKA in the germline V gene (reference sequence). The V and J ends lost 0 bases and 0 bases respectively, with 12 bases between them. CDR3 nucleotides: TGCAGTGCTAGAGATCGGGGTAGCCTTAGCAATCAGCCCCAGCATTTT. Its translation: CSARDRGSLSNQPQHF.

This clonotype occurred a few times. CDR3 coding DNA: TGTGCCAGCAGTTTATTTTGGGGGACTGAAGCTTTCTTT. This gives the protein CASSLFWGTEAFF. The V gene is TRBV27, the J gene TRBJ1-1; the D gene is possibly TRBD1 (5 bases). Trimming stripped 1 base from V and 5 bases from J, with 8 bases between. The CDR3 has 13 residues. Germline CDR1 MNHEY, CDR2 SMNVEV (reference sequence).

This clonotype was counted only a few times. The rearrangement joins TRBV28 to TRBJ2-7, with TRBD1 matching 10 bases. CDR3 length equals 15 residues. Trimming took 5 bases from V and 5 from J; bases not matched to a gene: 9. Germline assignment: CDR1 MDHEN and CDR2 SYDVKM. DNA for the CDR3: TGTGCCAGCAGTCCACGCGGGACAGGGGATCACGAGCAGTACTTC. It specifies CASSPRGTGDHEQYF.

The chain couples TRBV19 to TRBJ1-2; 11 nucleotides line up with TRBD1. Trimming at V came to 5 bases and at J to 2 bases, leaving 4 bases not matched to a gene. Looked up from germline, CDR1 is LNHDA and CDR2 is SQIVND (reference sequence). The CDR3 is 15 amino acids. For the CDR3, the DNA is TGTGCCAGTAGTCCCCGGGACAGGGGGAACTATGGCTACACCTTC. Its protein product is CASSPRDRGNYGYTF.

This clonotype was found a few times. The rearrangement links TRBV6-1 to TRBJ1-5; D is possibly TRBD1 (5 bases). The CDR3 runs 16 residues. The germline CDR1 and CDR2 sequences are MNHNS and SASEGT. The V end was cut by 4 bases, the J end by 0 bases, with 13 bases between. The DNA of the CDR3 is TGTGCCAGCAGTGGCCCAGACAGCCTTAGCAATCAGCCCCAGCATTTT. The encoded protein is CASSGPDSLSNQPQHF.

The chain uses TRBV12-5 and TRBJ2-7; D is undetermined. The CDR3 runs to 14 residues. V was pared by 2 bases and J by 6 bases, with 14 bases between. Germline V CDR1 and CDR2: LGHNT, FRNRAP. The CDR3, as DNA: TGTGCTAGTGGTTTGCTCACCATCAACTCCGAGCAGTACTTC. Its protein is CASGLLTINSEQYF.

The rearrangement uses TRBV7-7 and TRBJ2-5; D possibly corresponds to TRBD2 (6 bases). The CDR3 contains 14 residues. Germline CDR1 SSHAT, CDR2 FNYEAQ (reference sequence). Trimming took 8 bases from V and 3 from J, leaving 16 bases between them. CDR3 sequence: CASGVRGGEETQYF. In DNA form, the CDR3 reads TGTGCCAGCGGGGTCCGGGGCGGGGAAGAGACCCAGTACTTC.

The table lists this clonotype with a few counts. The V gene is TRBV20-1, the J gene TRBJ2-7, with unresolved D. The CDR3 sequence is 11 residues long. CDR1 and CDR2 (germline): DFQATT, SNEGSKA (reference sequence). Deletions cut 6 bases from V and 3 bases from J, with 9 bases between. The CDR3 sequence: CSAPDNYEQYF. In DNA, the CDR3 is TGCAGTGCCCCGGATAACTACGAGCAGTACTTC.

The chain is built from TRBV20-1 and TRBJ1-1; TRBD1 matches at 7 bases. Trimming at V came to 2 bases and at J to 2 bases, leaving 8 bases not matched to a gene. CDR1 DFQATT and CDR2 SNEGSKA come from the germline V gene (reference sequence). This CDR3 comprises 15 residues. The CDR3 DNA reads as TGCAGTGCTAGACAGACAGGGAGTTTAAACACTGAAGCTTTCTTT. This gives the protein CSARQTGSLNTEAFF.

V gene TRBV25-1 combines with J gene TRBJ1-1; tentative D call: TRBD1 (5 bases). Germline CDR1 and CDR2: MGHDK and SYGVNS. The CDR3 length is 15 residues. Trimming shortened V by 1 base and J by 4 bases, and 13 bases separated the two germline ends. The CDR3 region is CASSESSGYATEAFF. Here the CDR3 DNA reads TGTGCCAGCAGTGAATCTTCAGGGTACGCCACTGAAGCTTTCTTT.

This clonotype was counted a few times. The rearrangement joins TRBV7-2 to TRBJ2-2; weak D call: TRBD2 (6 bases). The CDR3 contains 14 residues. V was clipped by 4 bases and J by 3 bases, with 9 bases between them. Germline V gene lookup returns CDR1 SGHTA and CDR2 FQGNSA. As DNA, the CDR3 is TGTGCCAGCAGCTGGGGACTGCACACCGGGGAGCTGTTTTTT. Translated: CASSWGLHTGELFF.

CDR3 sequence reads: CASSVTSGTDTQYF. CDR3 coding DNA: TGTGCCAGCAGTGTAACTAGCGGCACAGATACGCAGTATTTT. The chain joins TRBV6-4 to TRBJ2-3, with 7 bases identical to TRBD2. Germline trimming cut 4 bases from V and 1 base from J; bases unmatched to any gene: 2. CDR1 and CDR2 from the germline V gene are MRHNA and SNTAGT. This CDR3 region has 14 residues.

The CDR3 sequence is CASSFGGMTGNTIYF. The CDR3 nucleotides are TGTGCCAGCAGCTTCGGGGGGATGACTGGAAACACCATATATTTT. The chain couples TRBV11-3 to TRBJ1-3, with D possibly TRBD1 on 5 matching bases. The V and J ends lost 3 bases and 2 bases respectively, with 11 bases between them. Germline CDR1 SGHNT, CDR2 YENEEA. CDR3 length: 15 amino acids.